One TCR beta chain is described in this entry. Its antigen is as yet unknown. The data are from a study of CD8+ T cells in alopecia areata. Background on the study: Treatment of the treated patients consisted of oral tofacitinib, 5 to 10 mg twice daily. Study-level findings and limits: Many expanded lesional clones persisted in scalp and blood during tofacitinib. More clonal than normal scalp was lesional scalp, particularly alopecia totalis/universalis.

The CDR3 sequence is 14 residues long. CDR1 and CDR2 (germline): SGHTA, FQGNSA. Trimming at V came to 5 bases and at J to 5 bases, leaving 3 bases not matched to a gene. The sequencing template was cDNA reverse transcribed from extracted RNA. Sequenced by immunoSEQ multiplex PCR; TCRdb stores in-frame clones only, minus some. Of 150,000 to 200,000 clones listed, roughly 70% are singletons. Described treatment: oral pan-JAK inhibitor, 5-10 mg twice daily. The study team obtained lesional scalp punch biopsies and peripheral blood from alopecia areata patients. Material: CD4+ T cells sorted from blood, obtained at week 49, from a patient treated with tofacitinib. The V gene is TRBV7-2, the J gene TRBJ2-3, with 11 positions matching TRBD2. This receptor was taken from a human donor with alopecia areata. The CDR3: CASSLGTSGDTQYF. The DNA for the CDR3 is TGTGCCAGCAGCCTCGGGACTAGCGGAGATACGCAGTATTTT. Full variable domain (outside the CDR3, taken from reference TRBV7-2 and TRBJ2-3): GAGVSQSPSNKVTEKGKDVELRCDPISGHTALYWYRQSLGQGLEFLIYFQGNSAPDKSGLPSDRFSAERTGGSVSTLTIQRTQQEDSAVYLCASSLGTSGDTQYFGPGTRLTVL.